This T cell receptor (beta chain) was documented in a study of blood T cell repertoires in COVID-19. Study at large: Samples representing acute and convalescent COVID-19 were sourced from the United States, Italy and Spain. In each case, the material was cDNA or gDNA derived from T cells, B-cell-depleted T cells, or PBMCs.

Trimming pared 5 bases from V and 7 bases from J, leaving 6 bases between. Per germline, CDR1 LGHDT and CDR2 YNNKEL (reference sequence). The CDR3 has 11 amino acids. In this sample, this clone turned up once. Authors' data handling: Using reference gene primer amplification, nucleated cell counts were estimated. Sequenced by immunoSEQ multiplex PCR; TCRdb stores in-frame clones only, minus some. V, J and clone size were drawn from that table, and D and trimming were deduced from the DNA. Of about 100,000 clones in the sample, about 86% were seen once. V usage is TRBV3-1 (or the pseudogene TRBV3-2) and J usage is TRBJ2-1; no clear D. The material sequenced was peripheral blood. The sequence came from a woman aged 55-75 years in a cohort sampled during active or convalescent COVID-19. The CDR3: CASSSGNEQFF. In nucleotides, the CDR3 is TGTGCCAGCAGCTCCGGGAATGAGCAGTTCTTC.